A selection of T cell receptor beta chains follows, all from one sample in a study of cytomegalovirus exposure and HLA in healthy donors. TCRdb's table, derived via immunoSEQ multiplex PCR, lists solely in-frame clones and lacks some. The repertoire holds some 100,000 clones, with 76% as singletons. Sequenced input: PBMCs. All receptors come from a woman between 45 and 60 years old in good health and CMV-seropositive. Each CDR3 is given with its conserved first and last residue. Each record gives: clone size, D gene, V gene, J gene, CDR3 DNA, CDR3 protein. D genes are given only for firm matches. Only part of the rows carry a size: once, few, many, or a class if the clone is expanded.

size: .; D: .; V: TRBV4-2; J: TRBJ1-1; DNA: TGTGCCAGCAGCCCAGACGGGAGCGAAGCTTTCTTT; CDR3: CASSPDGSEAFF
size: .; D: .; V: TRBV7-9; J: TRBJ2-3; DNA: TGTGCCAGCGGGGTGTCTAGCGGCACAGATACGCAGTATTTT; CDR3: CASGVSSGTDTQYF
size: few; D: TRBD1; V: TRBV29-1; J: TRBJ1-2; DNA: TGCAGCGTTGGGACAGGGCCGAACTATGGCTACACCTTC; CDR3: CSVGTGPNYGYTF
size: .; D: TRBD1; V: TRBV6-1; J: TRBJ2-2; DNA: TGTGCCAGCAGTTCCGGACAGGGGTTGGGGGAGCTGTTTTTT; CDR3: CASSSGQGLGELFF
size: few; D: .; V: TRBV7-9; J: TRBJ2-3; DNA: TGTTCCAGCAGCTACTTGGCAGATACGCAGTATTTT; CDR3: CSSSYLADTQYF
size: .; D: .; V: TRBV11-1; J: TRBJ2-7; DNA: TGTGCCAGCAGCTCCTGGACAGTTTCGGACGAGCAGTACTTC; CDR3: CASSSWTVSDEQYF
size: few; D: .; V: TRBV6-1; J: TRBJ1-2; DNA: TGTGCCAGCAGTGAAGCCATGACATTTAACTATGGCTACACCTTC; CDR3: CASSEAMTFNYGYTF
size: .; D: .; V: TRBV5-1; J: TRBJ1-2; DNA: TGCGCCAGCAGCCAATTTGCAGGGGACCATGGCTACACCTTC; CDR3: CASSQFAGDHGYTF
size: .; D: TRBD1; V: TRBV9; J: TRBJ1-3; DNA: TGTGCCAGCAGCGAACAGGGGAACTCTGGAAACACCATATATTTT; CDR3: CASSEQGNSGNTIYF
size: .; D: TRBD1; V: TRBV6-6; J: TRBJ1-2; DNA: TGTGCCAGCACCTACCTTGACAGGGCTGGCTACACCTTC; CDR3: CASTYLDRAGYTF
size: .; D: .; V: TRBV5-8; J: TRBJ1-1; DNA: TGTGCCAGCAGCCCGGACAGCTACACTGAAGCTTTCTTT; CDR3: CASSPDSYTEAFF